This entry lists 11 T cell receptor beta chains sequenced from one sample in a study of T cell repertoires in cytomegalovirus infection. No cognate antigen is known for these TCRs. TCRdb recomputed calls from the reads with MiXCR, one row per CDR3 protein. The table records fewer than 850,000 distinct CDR3 sequences, just under 30% of them present only once. Sequenced material: cultured CD8+ T cells from PBMCs, taken from culture after CMV antigen stimulation. The receptor set was obtained from a human donor in good health (CMV status not recorded). Some clones in this sample may be carry-over from other donors' samples.

CDR3 sequence reads: CASSMWQGANEQFF. CDR3 sequence (DNA): TGTGCCAGCAGTATGTGGCAGGGGGCCAATGAGCAGTTCTTC. The chain uses TRBV28 and TRBJ2-1, with TRBD1 matching 8 bases. CDR1 is MDHEN and CDR2 is SYDVKM in the germline V gene. CDR3 length: 14 residues. Germline trimming cut 5 bases from V and 6 bases from J; bases unmatched to any gene: 6. The full variable domain, its missing parts supplied by reference TRBV28 and TRBJ2-1, is DVKVTQSSRYLVKRTGEKVFLECVQDMDHENMFWYRQDPGLGLRLIYFSYDVKMKEKGDIPEGYSVSREKKERFSLILESASTNQTSMYLCASSMWQGANEQFFGPGTRLTVL.

The CDR3 protein is CASSYNSGGLNEQFF. DNA for the CDR3: TGTGCCAGCAGTTACAATAGCGGGGGGTTGAATGAGCAGTTCTTC. This chain uses TRBV6-8 with TRBJ2-1, with 10 bases matching TRBD2. Germline-derived CDR1 and CDR2 are MNHGY and SAAAGT. V shed 2 bases and J 7 bases; nucleotides not matched to a gene: 5. The CDR3 loop spans 15 amino acids.

This clonotype occurred a few times. The gene calls are TRBV12-3 or TRBV12-4 and TRBJ2-1; no clear D. The CDR3 runs to 14 residues. The V gene lost 4 bases and the J gene lost 3 bases, with 10 bases spanning the gap. CDR3 DNA: TGTGCCAGCAGTTCAGACATCAACTACAATGAGCAGTTCTTC. Translation gives CASSSDINYNEQFF.

V and J are TRBV15 and TRBJ2-3; 9 bases align to TRBD1. The CDR3 is made up of 13 amino acids. The V gene's germline CDR1 is LNHNV and CDR2 YYDKDF (reference sequence). V was clipped by 3 bases and J by 5 bases; unmatched bases: 0. CDR3 sequence: CATSRDRGDTQYF. CDR3 in DNA: TGTGCCACCAGCAGGGACAGGGGAGATACGCAGTATTTT.

A few counts support this clonotype. This sequence joins TRBV28 and TRBJ1-1, with 8 bases that match TRBD1. This CDR3 contains 17 residues. In germline, CDR1 is MDHEN, CDR2 SYDVKM. The junction had 15 bases not matched to a gene; V was cut back by 6 bases and J by 3 bases. The CDR3 loop is CASRTGQGFNWYTEAFF. CDR3 DNA sequence: TGTGCCAGCAGAACCGGACAGGGTTTCAACTGGTACACTGAAGCTTTCTTT. Complete variable domain (other parts from reference TRBV28 and TRBJ1-1): DVKVTQSSRYLVKRTGEKVFLECVQDMDHENMFWYRQDPGLGLRLIYFSYDVKMKEKGDIPEGYSVSREKKERFSLILESASTNQTSMYLCASRTGQGFNWYTEAFFGQGTRLTVV.

This clonotype was counted a few times. The chain employs TRBV12-3 or TRBV12-4 and TRBJ1-2, with D unresolved. The V end was cut by 5 bases, the J end by 7 bases, with 11 bases between. This CDR3 comprises 12 residues. DNA of the CDR3: TGTGCCAGCAGTCAACCCCCCCCTGGCTACACCTTC. Translating it yields CASSQPPPGYTF.

This clonotype appeared many times. The chain is built from TRBV27 and TRBJ2-3, with 8 bases aligning to TRBD1. Germline assignment: CDR1 MNHEY and CDR2 SMNVEV (reference sequence). The CDR3 has 15 amino acids. The ends lost 3 bases at V and 6 bases at J; junction bases unmatched: 8. CDR3 bases: TGTGCCAGCAGTTTGGGCCAGGGGGCGCCGGATACGCAGTATTTT. Its protein product is CASSLGQGAPDTQYF.

The chain employs TRBV27 and TRBJ1-1; D ambiguous. The V and J ends lost 2 bases and 2 bases respectively, with 18 bases between them. There are 17 residues in the CDR3. Germline lookup yields CDR1 MNHEY and CDR2 SMNVEV (reference sequence). As DNA, the CDR3 is TGTGCCAGCAGTTTACCCCTGTTTGAGAGGGCTAACACTGAAGCTTTCTTT. Translation gives CASSLPLFERANTEAFF.

This clonotype was recorded only once. The chain combines TRBV29-1 with TRBJ1-1, with D unresolved. Germline V CDR1 and CDR2: SQVTM, ANQGSEA. This CDR3 has 16 amino acids. Trimming removed 0 bases at V and 1 base at J, with 15 bases between. The CDR3: CSVEDHSWAGNTEAFF. The CDR3 DNA reads as TGCAGCGTTGAAGATCATTCGTGGGCAGGGAACACTGAAGCTTTCTTT.

The rearrangement uses TRBV27 and TRBJ1-5, with D hard to call. Germline-derived CDR1 and CDR2 are MNHEY and SMNVEV (reference sequence). V was shortened by 3 bases and J by 5 bases, with 8 bases between the two germline ends. This CDR3 region has 13 residues. In DNA, the CDR3 is TGTGCCAGCAGTTTTTCTCCGGATCAGCCCCAGCATTTT. Translation gives CASSFSPDQPQHF.

The sample holds a few counts of this clonotype. The chain carries TRBV19 and TRBJ2-1; 10 positions match TRBD2. Germline V gives CDR1 LNHDA, CDR2 SQIVND (reference sequence). The V gene end was trimmed by 7 bases and the J gene end by 7 bases; junction bases not matched to a gene: 7. This CDR3 contains 14 residues. The CDR3 loop is CASNIASGGNEQFF. The DNA for the CDR3 is TGTGCCAGTAATATTGCTAGCGGGGGTAATGAGCAGTTCTTC. The whole variable domain, remainder taken from reference TRBV19 and TRBJ2-1, is DGGITQSPKYLFRKEGQNVTLSCEQNLNHDAMYWYRQDPGQGLRLIYYSQIVNDFQKGDIAEGYSVSREKKESFPLTVTSAQKNPTAFYLCASNIASGGNEQFFGPGTRLTVL.